This TCR beta chain was obtained from a study of radiation and T cells in renal cell carcinoma. Documented time point: blood 4 weeks post-SBRT, at nephrectomy. Specified treatment: 15 Gy SBRT to primary tumor, nephrectomy 4 weeks later. Profiling relied on immunoSEQ multiplex PCR, and the TCRdb table lists in-frame clones only, not all of them. This table has around 170,000 clones, 88% appearing once. V lost 0 bases to trimming and J lost 7 bases; unmatched junction nucleotides: 15. This CDR3 comprises 17 residues. Per germline, CDR1 SGHNT and CDR2 YYREEE (reference sequence). This TCR was recovered from a woman aged 45-65 years with renal cell carcinoma. J is TRBJ1-2 and V is TRBV5-4, with 7 bases aligning to TRBD1. The sequencing here drew on blood, taken from a patient whose treatment included radiotherapy and nephrectomy. The CDR3 loop reads CASSLARLEGAVSGYTF. CDR3 in DNA: TGTGCCAGCAGCTTGGCGAGGCTGGAGGGGGCCGTAAGTGGCTACACCTTC.